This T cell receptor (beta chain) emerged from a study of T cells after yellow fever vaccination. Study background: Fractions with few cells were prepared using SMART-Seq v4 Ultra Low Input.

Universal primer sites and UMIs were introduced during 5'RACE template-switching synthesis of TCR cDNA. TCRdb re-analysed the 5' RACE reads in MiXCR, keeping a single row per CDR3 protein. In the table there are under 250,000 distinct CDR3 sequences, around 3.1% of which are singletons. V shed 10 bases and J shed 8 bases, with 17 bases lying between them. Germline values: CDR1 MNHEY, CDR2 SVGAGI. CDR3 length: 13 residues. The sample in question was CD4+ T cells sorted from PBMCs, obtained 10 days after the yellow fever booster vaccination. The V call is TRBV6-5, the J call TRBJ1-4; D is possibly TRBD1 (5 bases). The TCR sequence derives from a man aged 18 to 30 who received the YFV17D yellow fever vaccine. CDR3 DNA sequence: TGTGCCACCAGATCAACTGGGGGGGAAAAACTGTTTTTT. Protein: CATRSTGGEKLFF.